This TCR beta chain was found in a study of blood T cell repertoires in COVID-19. The method was immunoSEQ multiplex PCR; TCRdb's version includes in-frame clones alone and lacks a portion of them. The sample lists approximately 300,000 clones, more than 85% seen once, with about a fifth in the top ten. The germline V gene encodes CDR1 SGDLS and CDR2 YYNGEE. The CDR3 extends over 15 amino acids. V lost 0 bases and J lost 7, with 14 bases in between. Participants, about 18 to 90 years old, spanned approximately 26 US areas. Clinical histories supplied by participants themselves formed the basis of cohort assignment. Only a few counts were recorded for this clone.

This clonotype originated in a woman in her 30s who had recovered from COVID-19. Material: PBMCs or T cells enriched from blood (not recorded which). This chain links TRBV9 with TRBJ1-5; D remains ambiguous. The DNA of the CDR3 is TGTGCCAGCAGCGTAGGAGGGAGGGAGGAACAGCCCCAGCATTTT. Its protein is CASSVGGREEQPQHF.